The 11 T cell receptor beta chains below all came from one sample that was sequenced in a study of Graves' ophthalmopathy and Graves' hyperthyroidism. For repertoire sequencing, the TCR beta CDR3 regions were amplified from RNA transcripts. The first round was an RT-PCR with HTBI primers, and the second round was a multiplex PCR. One entry per CDR3 protein results from TCRdb running MiXCR on the multiplex PCR reads. The sample includes some 410,000 distinct CDR3 sequences, 20% to 25% of them seen just once. Sequenced: peripheral blood. These receptors were taken from a woman aged 18-29 years with stable Graves' hyperthyroidism.

This clonotype was detected a few times. CDR3 sequence: CATSRARQGGGEQYF. CDR3 coding DNA: TGTGCCACCAGCAGAGCAAGACAGGGTGGCGGCGAGCAGTACTTC. The chain combines TRBV15 with TRBJ2-7, with 7 bases identical to TRBD1. The J segment lost 6 bases and the V segment lost 1 base, leaving 9 bases of the junction unmatched. CDR3 size: 15 residues. Germline lookup yields CDR1 LNHNV and CDR2 YYDKDF (reference sequence).

This clonotype was detected ten times or more. This chain connects TRBV5-1 to TRBJ2-7; D gene uncertain. This CDR3 is built from 15 residues. Trimming took off 2 bases at V and 4 bases at J, with 16 bases between the two ends. The germline CDR1 and CDR2 sequences are SGHRS and YFSETQ. In DNA, the CDR3 is TGCGCCAGCAGCTTTCTCGGGTCCGGAAGTTACGAGCAGTACTTC. It translates to CASSFLGSGSYEQYF.

The CDR3 spells CASSLAPRADTGELFF. The CDR3 DNA follows: TGTGCCAGCAGCTTGGCCCCTAGGGCGGACACCGGGGAGCTGTTTTTT. The genes are TRBV5-4 and TRBJ2-2; D gene uncertain. The CDR3 covers 16 residues. V was trimmed by 0 bases and J by 3 bases, leaving 12 bases between them. Germline values: CDR1 SGHNT, CDR2 YYREEE (reference sequence).

This clonotype was seen only a few times. V and J are TRBV7-2 and TRBJ1-5; 12 bases map to TRBD1. J lost 5 bases, V lost 5 bases, and 4 bases had no gene match. The CDR3 consists of 15 residues. Germline V lookup: CDR1 SGHTA, CDR2 FQGNSA. The CDR3 DNA reads as TGTGCCAGCAGCCCGGGACAGGGGGCGCATCAGCCCCAGCATTTT. Translation: CASSPGQGAHQPQHF.

This clonotype was counted many times. V usage is TRBV6-1 and J usage is TRBJ2-7; TRBD2 might be the D (6 bases). This CDR3 has 15 amino acids. Per the germline V gene, CDR1 is MNHNS and CDR2 is SASEGT. V lost 5 bases and J lost 0, with 14 bases in between. The CDR3 region has the DNA TGTGCCAGCAGTCCCCCGTTGGGGGGCTCCTACGAGCAGTACTTC. It is translated as CASSPPLGGSYEQYF.

At least ten counts were recorded for this clonotype. This chain's CDR3 is CATSRIQGSGNTIYF. The DNA for the CDR3 is TGTGCCACCAGCAGGATACAGGGCTCTGGAAACACCATATATTTT. The chain recombines TRBV15 with TRBJ1-3; D possibly corresponds to TRBD1 (6 bases). This CDR3 contains 15 residues. Trimming cost V 3 bases and J 0 bases, with 9 bases left between them. Germline V CDR1 and CDR2: LNHNV, YYDKDF (reference sequence).

This clonotype came up many times. The chain uses TRBV2 and TRBJ2-3; 8 positions agree with TRBD2. The germline V gene has CDR1 SNHLY and CDR2 FYNNEI. This CDR3 contains 15 residues. After removal of 6 bases from V and 2 bases from J, the junction contained 7 bases not matched to a gene. CDR3 in amino acids: CASSRTSRDTDTQYF. For the CDR3, the DNA is TGTGCCAGCAGCAGGACTAGCAGGGACACAGATACGCAGTATTTT.

For this clonotype: This may be a read error: a much more frequent sequence differs by one nucleotide. The chain uses TRBV6-1 and TRBJ1-1; 7 nucleotides line up with TRBD1. Germline V gives CDR1 MNHNS, CDR2 SASEGT. This CDR3 region has 13 residues. The junction had 5 bases not matched to a gene; V was cut back by 6 bases and J by 4 bases. The CDR3 region has the DNA TGTGCCAGCAGAAAAGCAGGGGGCACTGAAGCTTTCTTT. It specifies CASRKAGGTEAFF.

This clonotype was observed many times. The rearrangement links TRBV6-2 or TRBV6-3 to TRBJ2-6; TRBD1 aligns across 7 bases. Germline V gene lookup returns CDR1 MNHEY and CDR2 SVGEGT. The CDR3 consists of 15 residues. V lost 5 bases and J lost 2; bases outside the gene matches: 3. The CDR3 coding sequence is TGTGCCAGCAGTCCCCAGGGGGCTGGGGCCAACGTCCTGACTTTC. Protein product: CASSPQGAGANVLTF.

This clonotype was observed once. This may stem from a read error, because a much larger clone lies one nucleotide away. This CDR3 is missing its conserved last phenylalanine or tryptophan, likely due to a read error. The chain employs TRBV28 and TRBJ1-1; D call uncertain. This CDR3 contains 13 residues. Trimming took off 4 bases at V and 0 bases at J, with 6 bases between the two ends. In germline, CDR1 is MDHEN, CDR2 SYDVKM. The CDR3 DNA follows: TGTGCCAGCAGTTCCTTTATGAACACTGAAGCTTTCGTT. Residues: CASSSFMNTEAFV.

This clonotype was counted ten times or more. The V call is TRBV9, the J call TRBJ1-6, with a weak D call TRBD1 (6 bases). This CDR3 has 15 amino acids. Trimming removed 4 bases from V and 8 bases from J, with 16 bases in between. Germline V CDR1 and CDR2: SGDLS, YYNGEE. The CDR3 protein is CASSHRDIFDSPLHF. The CDR3 DNA reads TGTGCCAGCAGCCACCGGGACATCTTTGATTCACCCCTCCACTTT.